This entry concerns a single T cell receptor (beta chain). Between the trimmed V and J ends, which lost 2 bases and 1 base, there was a span of 5 bases. The germline V gene encodes CDR1 SGHTA and CDR2 FQGNSA. The CDR3 runs to 13 residues. The sample comes from a study of T cell changes during pregnancy in multiple sclerosis. Here immunoSEQ multiplex PCR was the method, and the copy in TCRdb shows in-frame clones only, minus some. The data hold 60,000 to 65,000 clones, with 90% observed a single time. The V gene is TRBV7-2, the J gene TRBJ2-5, with D uncertain. This TCR was recovered from a female donor in good health, enrolled as a control in a pregnancy study. The sequences come from peripheral blood, collected in the second trimester of pregnancy. In DNA form, the CDR3 reads TGTGCCAGCAGCTTACTTCCCCAAGAGACCCAGTACTTC. Translation gives CASSLLPQETQYF.